Below are 23 T cell receptor beta chains sequenced from a single sample in a study of T cells in Graves' hyperthyroidism and ophthalmopathy. Amplification yielded TCR beta CDR3 regions, with RNA transcripts as the source. The HTBI primer set was used in a first-round RT-PCR of the TCR CDR3. A single record per CDR3 protein comes from TCRdb applying MiXCR to the multiplex PCR reads. The sample includes approximately 610,000 distinct CDR3 sequences, 14% to 15% of them seen just once. The sample was blood. The receptors shown here come from a woman between 40 and 55 years old with Graves' ophthalmopathy.

This clonotype was seen ten or more times. The chain combines TRBV6-5 with TRBJ1-2; the D gene is possibly TRBD1 (5 bases). CDR3 length: 15 amino acids. CDR1 MNHEY and CDR2 SVGAGI come from the germline V gene. V lost 2 bases to trimming and J lost 2 bases, with 12 bases between them. The CDR3, as DNA: TGTGCCAGCAGTTACGGGGGATGGGGGAACTATGGCTACACCTTC. The encoded protein is CASSYGGWGNYGYTF.

This clonotype was detected ten times or more. The V call is TRBV28, the J call TRBJ2-1, with a possible D match to TRBD2 (6 bases). The length of the CDR3 is 13 residues. V was pared by 8 bases and J by 4 bases, with 12 bases between. Per germline, CDR1 MDHEN and CDR2 SYDVKM. CDR3 coding DNA: TGTGCCAGCGCTGGGGGGTATTACAATGAGCAGTTCTTC. It specifies CASAGGYYNEQFF.

Many counts were recorded for this clonotype. The chain is built from TRBV19 and TRBJ2-7; D not certain. Germline V gene sequence: CDR1 LNHDA, CDR2 SQIVND (reference sequence). Trimming took 1 base from V and 2 from J, leaving 9 bases between them. CDR3 length: 14 amino acids. The CDR3 bases are TGTGCCAGTAGTATAGTCGAAGGCCCCTACGAGCAGTACTTC. Translation: CASSIVEGPYEQYF. The full variable domain, in which reference TRBV19 and TRBJ2-7 provide the parts outside the CDR3, is DGGITQSPKYLFRKEGQNVTLSCEQNLNHDAMYWYRQDPGQGLRLIYYSQIVNDFQKGDIAEGYSVSREKKESFPLTVTSAQKNPTAFYLCASSIVEGPYEQYFGPGTRLTVT.

This clonotype was detected many times. The J gene is TRBJ1-4, the V gene TRBV11-2; no definite D call. V lost 1 base, J lost 0 bases, and 12 bases lay in between. This CDR3 comprises 17 residues. Per germline, CDR1 SGHAT and CDR2 FQNNGV. CDR3 in DNA: TGTGCCAGCAGCTTAGTTGGGCTAACTGCAACTAATGAAAAACTGTTTTTT. Translating it yields CASSLVGLTATNEKLFF.

This clonotype was observed a few times. J is TRBJ1-2 and V is TRBV28; unclear D gene. The CDR3 contains 15 residues. Trimming removed 3 bases at V and 7 bases at J, with 18 bases between. Germline V gene sequence: CDR1 MDHEN, CDR2 SYDVKM. The CDR3 region has the DNA TGTGCCAGCAGTTTGAGGGCACCCCTCTTTTTTGGCTACACCTTC. This gives the protein CASSLRAPLFFGYTF.

Of note for this clonotype: A much larger clone lies a single base off, so this may be a read error. The chain carries TRBV30 and TRBJ2-7, with TRBD1 matching 8 bases. Germline V gene data show CDR1 as GTSNPN and CDR2 as SVGIG (reference sequence). J lost 2 bases, V lost 3 bases, and 6 bases had no gene match. This CDR3 region has 14 residues. The CDR3 DNA sequence: TGTGCCTGGAGATTCAGGGGGCCTACCTACGAGCAGTACTTC. This codes for CAWRFRGPTYEQYF.

This clonotype was seen repeatedly, ten times or more. The chain carries TRBV18 and TRBJ1-2; possibly TRBD1 for D (5 bases). The CDR3 runs 12 residues. The V gene lost 2 bases and the J gene lost 12 bases, with 13 bases spanning the gap. Germline values: CDR1 KGHSH, CDR2 LQKENI. Written as DNA, the CDR3 is TGTGCCAGCTCACCAATCCGGGACCGCCACACCTTC. Protein product: CASSPIRDRHTF.

This clonotype was seen ten or more times. The CDR3 loop is CASSLRGRGYTF. The CDR3 DNA sequence: TGTGCCAGCAGCCTCCGGGGGAGAGGCTACACCTTC. The J gene is TRBJ1-2, the V gene TRBV12-3 or TRBV12-4, with D possibly being TRBD1 (5 bases). The CDR3 runs 12 residues. Between the trimmed V and J ends, which lost 6 bases and 8 bases, there was a span of 13 bases.

There are a few counts of this clonotype. J is TRBJ2-5 and V is TRBV7-6, with TRBD2 identical over 7 bases. Germline CDR1 SGHVS, CDR2 FNYEAQ. CDR3 length: 15 amino acids. V lost 4 bases to trimming and J lost 5 bases; unmatched junction nucleotides: 10. The CDR3 protein is CASSSWAGEGETQYF. The CDR3 DNA reads as TGTGCCAGCAGCTCCTGGGCGGGAGAAGGGGAGACCCAGTACTTC. Full variable domain (outside the CDR3, taken from reference TRBV7-6 and TRBJ2-5): GAGVSQSPRYKVTKRGQDVALRCDPISGHVSLYWYRQALGQGPEFLTYFNYEAQQDKSGLPNDRFSAERPEGSISTLTIQRTEQRDSAMYRCASSSWAGEGETQYFGPGTRLLVL.

In its sample, this clonotype was seen many times. In nucleotides, the CDR3 is TGTGCCAGCACCAAAATGGGCTCATCAGGGGGCTGGACTGAAGCTTTCTTT. Amino acids: CASTKMGSSGGWTEAFF. The chain joins TRBV28 to TRBJ1-1; 8 bases are a match to TRBD1. Germline-derived CDR1 and CDR2 are MDHEN and SYDVKM. The V segment lost 7 bases and the J segment 5 bases; nucleotides outside the gene matches: 18. The CDR3 runs 17 residues.

This clonotype was seen a few times. The chain uses TRBV5-6 and TRBJ1-5; 9 nucleotides match TRBD1. This CDR3 has 16 residues. The V gene end was trimmed by 3 bases and the J gene end by 1 base; junction bases not matched to a gene: 5. CDR1 is SGHDT and CDR2 is YYEEEE in the germline V gene. CDR3 coding DNA: TGTGCCAGCAGCTCAGAGGGACAGGGAAGCAATCAGCCCCAGCATTTT. It translates to CASSSEGQGSNQPQHF.

This clonotype was detected ten times or more. This chain connects TRBV7-3 to TRBJ2-7, with D perhaps matching TRBD2 (5 bases). Trimming left V 5 bases short and J 1 base short, with 15 bases between. The CDR3 extends over 15 amino acids. Germline V gene lookup returns CDR1 SGHTA and CDR2 FQGTGA. In nucleotides, the CDR3 is TGTGCCAGCAGCCCCTCACCTGGAGGTTCCTACGAGCAGTACTTC. Residues: CASSPSPGGSYEQYF.

The rearrangement joins TRBV20-1 to TRBJ2-7; 8 nucleotides match TRBD2. Germline V CDR1 and CDR2: DFQATT, SNEGSKA (reference sequence). Trimming removed 0 bases from V and 0 bases from J; junction bases left unmatched: 4. The CDR3 loop spans 15 amino acids. DNA of the CDR3: TGCAGTGCTAGAGAACTAGCGGTTTACTCCTACGAGCAGTACTTC. Its translation is CSARELAVYSYEQYF.

The table lists this clonotype with a few counts. This chain connects TRBV20-1 to TRBJ2-7, with D possibly being TRBD1 (5 bases). Trimming left V 7 bases short and J 5 bases short, with 12 bases between. Germline V gives CDR1 DFQATT, CDR2 SNEGSKA (reference sequence). The CDR3 totals 11 residues. The chain's CDR3 is CSVFRVNEQYF. CDR3 DNA: TGCAGTGTTTTCAGGGTTAACGAGCAGTACTTC.

The gene calls are TRBV19 and TRBJ1-5, with TRBD1 identical over 8 bases. V trimming: 5 bases; J trimming: 2 bases; junction bases outside the gene matches: 5. Looked up from germline, CDR1 is LNHDA and CDR2 is SQIVND (reference sequence). The CDR3 loop spans 15 amino acids. The CDR3: CASSPAGGGNQPQHF. DNA of the CDR3: TGTGCCAGTAGTCCCGCAGGGGGCGGCAATCAGCCCCAGCATTTT.

This clonotype has at least ten counts. The J gene is TRBJ2-7, the V gene TRBV30; no reliable D call. CDR3 length: 13 amino acids. Germline V lookup: CDR1 GTSNPN, CDR2 SVGIG (reference sequence). The V and J ends lost 0 bases and 0 bases respectively, with 6 bases between them. The CDR3 loop is CAWSVSYSYEQYF. The DNA for the CDR3 is TGTGCCTGGAGTGTAAGTTACTCCTACGAGCAGTACTTC.

Many counts were recorded for this clonotype. The V and J genes are TRBV28 and TRBJ2-7, with 7 bases that match TRBD2. This CDR3 has 15 residues. The V segment lost 8 bases and the J segment 2 bases; nucleotides outside the gene matches: 12. The V gene's germline CDR1 is MDHEN and CDR2 SYDVKM. The CDR3 region is CASRPSGKTTYEQYF. CDR3 sequence (DNA): TGTGCCAGCCGGCCTAGCGGAAAAACCACCTACGAGCAGTACTTC.

This clonotype was detected a few times. With a much larger clone just one base away, this may be a read error. This chain connects TRBV2 to TRBJ1-2; D ambiguous. CDR1 is SNHLY, CDR2 FYNNEI, per germline. CDR3 size: 14 residues. CDR3 residues: CANSEARQIYGYTF. DNA for the CDR3: TGTGCCAACAGTGAAGCGAGACAAATCTATGGCTACACCTTC.

This clonotype came up a few times. This sequence joins TRBV12-3 or TRBV12-4 and TRBJ2-5, with 11 bases aligning to TRBD2. The V segment lost 4 bases and the J segment 0 bases; nucleotides outside the gene matches: 7. The CDR3 runs to 17 residues. CDR3 sequence reads: CASSSGVAGGYQETQYF. The CDR3 DNA reads TGTGCCAGCAGTTCCGGGGTAGCGGGAGGGTACCAAGAGACCCAGTACTTC.

This clonotype has ten or more counts. Compared with germline, one end of the junction differs, possibly owing to a read error. The V and J genes are TRBV5-1 and TRBJ2-5, with D perhaps being TRBD1 or TRBD2 (5 bases each). The CDR3 sequence is 16 residues long. Germline V CDR1 and CDR2: SGHRS, YFSETQ. The CDR3 spells CASSFSGRVYQKTQYF. The DNA for the CDR3 is TGCGCCAGCAGCTTTTCGGGACGGGTGTACCAAAAGACCCAGTACTTC.

This clonotype was observed many times. This rearrangement joins TRBV6-2 or TRBV6-3 to TRBJ1-1; tentatively, D is TRBD1 (6 bases). CDR1 is MNHEY and CDR2 is SVGEGT in the germline V gene. Trimming left V 0 bases short and J 6 bases short, with 14 bases between. CDR3 size: 15 residues. CDR3 sequence reads: CASSYSDSLFAEAFF. The CDR3 nucleotides are TGTGCCAGCAGTTACTCGGACAGTTTATTCGCTGAAGCTTTCTTT.

This clonotype was counted many times. A read error may produce the germline difference seen at one junction end. This sequence joins TRBV30 and TRBJ2-7; perhaps TRBD1 as D (7 bases). The CDR3 has 13 residues. Germline V gene sequence: CDR1 GTSNPN, CDR2 SVGIG (reference sequence). The CDR3 is CARRAGGNHEQYF. The DNA for the CDR3 is TGTGCCCGGAGGGCAGGGGGTAACCACGAGCAGTACTTC.

This clonotype has ten or more counts. The chain employs TRBV12-3 or TRBV12-4 and TRBJ1-5; D is unclear. This CDR3 has 16 amino acids. Trimming removed 1 base from V and 3 bases from J, with 13 bases in between. The CDR3 DNA sequence: TGTGCCAGCAGTTTAGAGGTCTTTCAGGTCAATCAGCCCCAGCATTTT. Its protein product is CASSLEVFQVNQPQHF.